These T cell receptor beta chains were read from a single sample in a study of cytomegalovirus exposure and HLA in healthy donors. Assay used: immunoSEQ multiplex PCR; TCRdb lists only in-frame clones, some missing. This repertoire shows under 200,000 clones, around 80% found once; its top ten account for less than 0.9%. Sequencing was carried out using PBMCs. These receptors all come from a female donor in good health and CMV-seronegative. CDR3s include the opening cysteine and the closing phenylalanine or tryptophan. Each record gives: D gene, V gene, clone size, J gene, CDR3 length, CDR3 protein. A D gene is named only where the DNA matches it firmly. Size values are once, few and many counts, or a class for expanded clones, and some rows have none.

D gene: TRBD2; V gene: TRBV6-1; clone size: NA; J gene: TRBJ2-7; CDR3 length: 14; CDR3 protein: CASRPGLAGGEQYF
D gene: NA; V gene: TRBV5-4; clone size: NA; J gene: TRBJ1-1; CDR3 length: 14; CDR3 protein: CASSLDQLNTEAFF
D gene: NA; V gene: TRBV7-3; clone size: NA; J gene: TRBJ2-3; CDR3 length: 13; CDR3 protein: CASSFTSIDTQYF
D gene: TRBD1; V gene: TRBV7-3; clone size: NA; J gene: TRBJ1-1; CDR3 length: 14; CDR3 protein: CASSVGTGATEAFF
D gene: TRBD2; V gene: TRBV7-8; clone size: NA; J gene: TRBJ2-7; CDR3 length: 15; CDR3 protein: CASSLIAGRGYEQYF
D gene: TRBD2; V gene: TRBV19; clone size: NA; J gene: TRBJ2-3; CDR3 length: 19; CDR3 protein: CASSIRLAGDPKGADTQYF
D gene: NA; V gene: TRBV28; clone size: NA; J gene: TRBJ1-1; CDR3 length: 15; CDR3 protein: CASSPRLTGPTEAFF
D gene: NA; V gene: TRBV28; clone size: NA; J gene: TRBJ2-7; CDR3 length: 13; CDR3 protein: CASSLGGRYEQYF
D gene: NA; V gene: TRBV19; clone size: NA; J gene: TRBJ2-7; CDR3 length: 13; CDR3 protein: CASSPTGAYEQYF
D gene: NA; V gene: TRBV4-3; clone size: NA; J gene: TRBJ2-4; CDR3 length: 16; CDR3 protein: CASSQDVRGGVNIQYF
D gene: NA; V gene: TRBV6-6; clone size: NA; J gene: TRBJ2-4; CDR3 length: 14; CDR3 protein: CTSSPQGNKNIQYF
D gene: NA; V gene: TRBV6-5; clone size: NA; J gene: TRBJ2-7; CDR3 length: 15; CDR3 protein: CASSYSLRSDYEQYF
D gene: TRBD1; V gene: TRBV18; clone size: NA; J gene: TRBJ1-3; CDR3 length: 17; CDR3 protein: CASSPFAQGASGNTIYF
D gene: NA; V gene: TRBV19; clone size: NA; J gene: TRBJ1-1; CDR3 length: 14; CDR3 protein: CASSMGPVYTEAFF
D gene: TRBD2; V gene: TRBV6-4; clone size: few; J gene: TRBJ2-3; CDR3 length: 16; CDR3 protein: CASSDGTSGGTDTQYF
D gene: NA; V gene: TRBV6-5; clone size: NA; J gene: TRBJ1-5; CDR3 length: 12; CDR3 protein: CASSRGEGPQHF
D gene: TRBD1; V gene: TRBV6-4; clone size: NA; J gene: TRBJ2-4; CDR3 length: 14; CDR3 protein: CASRRTGTSDSQYF
D gene: NA; V gene: TRBV7-2; clone size: NA; J gene: NA; CDR3 length: 14; CDR3 protein: CASSLDGRNYEQYF
D gene: NA; V gene: TRBV2; clone size: NA; J gene: TRBJ1-3; CDR3 length: 15; CDR3 protein: CASRSDWSSGNTIYF
D gene: NA; V gene: TRBV2; clone size: NA; J gene: TRBJ1-6; CDR3 length: 15; CDR3 protein: CASRADNPGVSPLHF
D gene: TRBD1; V gene: TRBV30; clone size: NA; J gene: TRBJ1-1; CDR3 length: 11; CDR3 protein: CAWSRQGGAFF
D gene: TRBD2; V gene: TRBV6-5; clone size: NA; J gene: TRBJ2-5; CDR3 length: 15; CDR3 protein: CASSYGSSGQETQYF
D gene: NA; V gene: TRBV4-3; clone size: NA; J gene: TRBJ2-1; CDR3 length: 14; CDR3 protein: CASSHSVASNEQFF
D gene: NA; V gene: TRBV28; clone size: NA; J gene: TRBJ1-2; CDR3 length: 13; CDR3 protein: CASRPGENYGYTF
D gene: NA; V gene: TRBV9; clone size: NA; J gene: TRBJ2-2; CDR3 length: 14; CDR3 protein: CASSVAGATGELFF
D gene: NA; V gene: TRBV6-5; clone size: NA; J gene: TRBJ1-2; CDR3 length: 13; CDR3 protein: CASSKHGAYGYTF
D gene: NA; V gene: TRBV5-4; clone size: NA; J gene: TRBJ2-1; CDR3 length: 13; CDR3 protein: CASSAPRSDEQFF
D gene: NA; V gene: TRBV18; clone size: NA; J gene: TRBJ1-5; CDR3 length: 14; CDR3 protein: CASSQSGGNQPQHF
D gene: TRBD1; V gene: TRBV9; clone size: NA; J gene: TRBJ1-1; CDR3 length: 14; CDR3 protein: CASTRDSWNTEAFF
D gene: TRBD2; V gene: TRBV5-1; clone size: NA; J gene: TRBJ2-5; CDR3 length: 16; CDR3 protein: CASSSYLAGSRETQYF
D gene: TRBD2; V gene: TRBV5-1; clone size: NA; J gene: TRBJ2-1; CDR3 length: 16; CDR3 protein: CASSAVTSGYYNEQFF
D gene: TRBD1; V gene: TRBV28; clone size: NA; J gene: TRBJ2-7; CDR3 length: 14; CDR3 protein: CASRGGGQGSVQYF
D gene: NA; V gene: TRBV6-4; clone size: few; J gene: TRBJ2-2; CDR3 length: 14; CDR3 protein: CASSDSVLAGELFF
D gene: TRBD1; V gene: TRBV6-5; clone size: NA; J gene: TRBJ2-7; CDR3 length: 16; CDR3 protein: CASSSHSGTDLYEQYF
D gene: NA; V gene: TRBV21-1; clone size: NA; J gene: TRBJ2-1; CDR3 length: 19; CDR3 protein: CASSRGSGGYSSSYNEQFF
D gene: NA; V gene: TRBV5-4; clone size: NA; J gene: TRBJ2-7; CDR3 length: 14; CDR3 protein: CASSPQVLSYEQYF
D gene: TRBD2; V gene: TRBV2; clone size: NA; J gene: TRBJ2-3; CDR3 length: 15; CDR3 protein: CASSEGYGGTDTQYF
D gene: TRBD2; V gene: TRBV5-1; clone size: NA; J gene: TRBJ2-1; CDR3 length: 11; CDR3 protein: CASSLERGQFF
D gene: TRBD1; V gene: TRBV7-2; clone size: NA; J gene: TRBJ2-4; CDR3 length: 17; CDR3 protein: CASSSLSRTGTKNIQYF
D gene: TRBD1; V gene: TRBV29-1; clone size: NA; J gene: TRBJ1-1; CDR3 length: 15; CDR3 protein: CSVGGEAGGNTEAFF
D gene: TRBD1; V gene: TRBV5-1; clone size: NA; J gene: TRBJ1-2; CDR3 length: 14; CDR3 protein: CASSHRGLDYGYTF
D gene: TRBD2; V gene: TRBV29-1; clone size: once; J gene: TRBJ2-1; CDR3 length: 17; CDR3 protein: CSVEGSSGSFSYNEQFF
D gene: TRBD1; V gene: TRBV11-2; clone size: NA; J gene: TRBJ1-2; CDR3 length: 13; CDR3 protein: CASSQDRGRGYTF
D gene: NA; V gene: TRBV21-1; clone size: NA; J gene: TRBJ2-7; CDR3 length: 13; CDR3 protein: CARSRDREDEQYF
D gene: TRBD2; V gene: TRBV5-1; clone size: once; J gene: TRBJ2-6; CDR3 length: 16; CDR3 protein: CASSFSGGSGANGLTF
D gene: NA; V gene: TRBV4-3; clone size: NA; J gene: TRBJ1-5; CDR3 length: 15; CDR3 protein: CASSQGAGSNQPQHF
D gene: NA; V gene: TRBV7-2; clone size: few; J gene: TRBJ1-5; CDR3 length: 15; CDR3 protein: CASSPRGGSNQPQHF
D gene: TRBD1; V gene: TRBV7-2; clone size: NA; J gene: TRBJ1-4; CDR3 length: 15; CDR3 protein: CASSLGTRGPEKLFF
D gene: TRBD1; V gene: TRBV30; clone size: NA; J gene: TRBJ1-1; CDR3 length: 17; CDR3 protein: CAWSVRGRMRMNTEAFF
D gene: TRBD1; V gene: TRBV11-3; clone size: NA; J gene: TRBJ2-1; CDR3 length: 14; CDR3 protein: CASSSDRVGNEQFF
D gene: TRBD2; V gene: TRBV7-3; clone size: NA; J gene: TRBJ2-3; CDR3 length: 14; CDR3 protein: CASSFSSGSDTQYF
D gene: TRBD2; V gene: TRBV2; clone size: NA; J gene: TRBJ2-1; CDR3 length: 14; CDR3 protein: CASRLAGVGNEQFF
D gene: NA; V gene: TRBV5-5; clone size: NA; J gene: TRBJ1-1; CDR3 length: 13; CDR3 protein: CASSLELNTEAFF
D gene: NA; V gene: TRBV7-2; clone size: few; J gene: TRBJ2-4; CDR3 length: 15; CDR3 protein: CASSLAGTQSGIQYF
D gene: TRBD1; V gene: TRBV25-1; clone size: NA; J gene: TRBJ2-5; CDR3 length: 14; CDR3 protein: CASSEPGTGETQYF
D gene: NA; V gene: TRBV5-1; clone size: NA; J gene: TRBJ2-6; CDR3 length: 17; CDR3 protein: CASSLEVSNSGANVLTF
D gene: NA; V gene: TRBV6-6; clone size: NA; J gene: TRBJ1-2; CDR3 length: 11; CDR3 protein: CASSYGNGYTF
D gene: NA; V gene: TRBV6-5; clone size: NA; J gene: TRBJ2-7; CDR3 length: 12; CDR3 protein: CASSSGNYEQYF
D gene: NA; V gene: TRBV6-4; clone size: NA; J gene: TRBJ1-6; CDR3 length: 15; CDR3 protein: CASSDWAGSGSPLHF
D gene: TRBD2; V gene: TRBV2; clone size: NA; J gene: TRBJ2-2; CDR3 length: 18; CDR3 protein: CASSGRGLAGGNTGELFF